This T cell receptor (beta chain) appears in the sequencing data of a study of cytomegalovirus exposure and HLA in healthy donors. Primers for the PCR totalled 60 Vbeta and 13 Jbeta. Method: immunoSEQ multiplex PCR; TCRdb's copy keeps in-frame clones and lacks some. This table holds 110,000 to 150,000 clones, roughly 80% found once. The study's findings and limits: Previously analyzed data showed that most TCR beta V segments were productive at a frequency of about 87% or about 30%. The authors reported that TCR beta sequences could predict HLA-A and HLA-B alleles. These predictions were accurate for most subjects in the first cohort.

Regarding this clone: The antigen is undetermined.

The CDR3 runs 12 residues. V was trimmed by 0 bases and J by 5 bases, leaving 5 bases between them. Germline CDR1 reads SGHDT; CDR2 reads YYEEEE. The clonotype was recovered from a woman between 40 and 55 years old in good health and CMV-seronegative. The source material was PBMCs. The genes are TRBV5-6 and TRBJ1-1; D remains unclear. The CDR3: CASSLAKTEAFF. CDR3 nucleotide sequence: TGTGCCAGCAGCTTGGCCAAAACTGAAGCTTTCTTT. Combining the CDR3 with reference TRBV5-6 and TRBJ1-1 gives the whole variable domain DAGVTQSPTHLIKTRGQQVTLRCSPKSGHDTVSWYQQALGQGPQFIFQYYEEEERQRGNFPDRFSGHQFPNYSSELNVNALLLGDSALYLCASSLAKTEAFFGQGTRLTVV.